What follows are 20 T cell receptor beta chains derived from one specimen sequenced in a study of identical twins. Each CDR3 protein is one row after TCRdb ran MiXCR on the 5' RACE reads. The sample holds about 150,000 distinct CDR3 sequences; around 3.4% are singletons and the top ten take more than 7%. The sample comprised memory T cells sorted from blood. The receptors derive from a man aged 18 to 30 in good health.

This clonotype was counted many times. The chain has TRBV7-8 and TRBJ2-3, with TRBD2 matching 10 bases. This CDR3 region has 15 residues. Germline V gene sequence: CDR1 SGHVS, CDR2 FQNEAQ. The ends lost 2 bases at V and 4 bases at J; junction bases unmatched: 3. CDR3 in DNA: TGTGCCAGCAGCTTACTAGCGGGAGATTCAGATACGCAGTATTTT. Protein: CASSLLAGDSDTQYF.

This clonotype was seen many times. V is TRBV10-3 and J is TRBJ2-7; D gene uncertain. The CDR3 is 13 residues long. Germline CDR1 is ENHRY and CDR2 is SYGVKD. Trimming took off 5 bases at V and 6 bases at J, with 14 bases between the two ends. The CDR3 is CAISPAPTVEQYF. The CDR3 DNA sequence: TGTGCCATCAGTCCCGCCCCTACTGTCGAGCAGTACTTC.

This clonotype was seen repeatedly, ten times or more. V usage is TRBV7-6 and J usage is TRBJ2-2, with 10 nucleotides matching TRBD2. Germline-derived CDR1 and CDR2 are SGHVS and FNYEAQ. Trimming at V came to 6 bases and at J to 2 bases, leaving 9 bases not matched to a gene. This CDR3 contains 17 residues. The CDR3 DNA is TGTGCCAGCAGTTTGATGGCTAGCGGGGGAAACACCGGGGAGCTGTTTTTT. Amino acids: CASSLMASGGNTGELFF.

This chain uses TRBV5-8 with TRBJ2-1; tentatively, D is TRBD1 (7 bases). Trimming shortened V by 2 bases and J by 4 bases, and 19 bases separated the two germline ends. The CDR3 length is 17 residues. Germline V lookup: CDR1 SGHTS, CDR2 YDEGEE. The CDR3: CASSFIQGRWAYNEQFF. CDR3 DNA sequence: TGTGCCAGCAGCTTCATACAGGGGAGGTGGGCATACAATGAGCAGTTCTTC.

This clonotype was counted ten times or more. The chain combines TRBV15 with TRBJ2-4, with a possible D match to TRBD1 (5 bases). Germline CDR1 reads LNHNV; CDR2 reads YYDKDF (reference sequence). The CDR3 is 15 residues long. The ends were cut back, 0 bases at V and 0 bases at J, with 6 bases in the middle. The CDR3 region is CATSRDREAKNIQYF. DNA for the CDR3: TGTGCCACCAGCAGAGACAGGGAAGCCAAAAACATTCAGTACTTC.

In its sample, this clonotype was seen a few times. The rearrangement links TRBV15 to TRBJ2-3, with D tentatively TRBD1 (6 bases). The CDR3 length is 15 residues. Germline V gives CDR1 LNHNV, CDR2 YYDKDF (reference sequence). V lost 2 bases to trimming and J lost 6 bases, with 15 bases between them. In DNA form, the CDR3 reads TGTGCCACCAGCAGATCGCCCCTTGACAGGGATACGCAGTATTTT. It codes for CATSRSPLDRDTQYF.

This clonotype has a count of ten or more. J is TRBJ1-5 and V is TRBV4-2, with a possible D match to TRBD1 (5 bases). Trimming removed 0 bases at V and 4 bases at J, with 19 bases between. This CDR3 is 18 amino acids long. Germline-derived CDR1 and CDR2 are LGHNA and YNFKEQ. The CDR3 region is CASSQEESWAWGNQPQHF. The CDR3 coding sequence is TGTGCCAGCAGCCAAGAAGAGAGTTGGGCTTGGGGGAATCAGCCCCAGCATTTT.

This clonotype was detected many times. The CDR3: CASSSRQETQYF. The DNA for the CDR3 is TGTGCCAGCAGTTCCCGCCAAGAGACCCAGTACTTC. The chain is built from TRBV6-5 and TRBJ2-5, with D unclear. This CDR3 has 12 amino acids. Germline values: CDR1 MNHEY, CDR2 SVGAGI. V lost 4 bases and J lost 1, with 4 bases in between.

CDR3 in DNA: TGTGCCAGCACCGCGGTTACAGGGGGCGAAGCTTTCTTT. Translating gives CASTAVTGGEAFF. The J gene is TRBJ1-1, the V gene TRBV2; 9 nucleotides agree with TRBD1. The CDR3 loop spans 13 amino acids. Germline lookup yields CDR1 SNHLY and CDR2 FYNNEI. V gave up 7 bases and J gave up 8 bases; unmatched junction bases: 8. The variable domain in full, with the rest retrieved from reference TRBV2 and TRBJ1-1, is EPEVTQTPSHQVTQMGQEVILRCVPISNHLYFYWYRQILGQKVEFLVSFYNNEISEKSEIFDDQFSVERPDGSNFTLKIRSTKLEDSAMYFCASTAVTGGEAFFGQGTRLTVV.

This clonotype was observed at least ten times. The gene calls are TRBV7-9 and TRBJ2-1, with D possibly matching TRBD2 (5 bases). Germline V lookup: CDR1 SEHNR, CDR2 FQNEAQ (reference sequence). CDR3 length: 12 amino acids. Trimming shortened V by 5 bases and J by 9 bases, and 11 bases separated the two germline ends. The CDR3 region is CASSAGLVEQFF. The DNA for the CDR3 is TGTGCCAGCAGCGCAGGACTGGTTGAGCAGTTCTTC.

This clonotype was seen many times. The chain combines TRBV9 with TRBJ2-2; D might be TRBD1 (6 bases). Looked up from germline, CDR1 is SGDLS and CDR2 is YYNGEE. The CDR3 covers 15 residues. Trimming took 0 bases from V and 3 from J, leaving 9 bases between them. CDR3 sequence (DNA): TGTGCCAGCAGCGTAGGGGACACCTACACCGGGGAGCTGTTTTTT. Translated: CASSVGDTYTGELFF.

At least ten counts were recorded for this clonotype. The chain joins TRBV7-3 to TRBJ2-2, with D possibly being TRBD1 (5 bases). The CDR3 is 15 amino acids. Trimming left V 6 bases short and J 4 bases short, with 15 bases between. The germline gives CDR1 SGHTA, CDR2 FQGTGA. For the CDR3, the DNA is TGTGCCAGCAGTAAGGGGTTTTCGAGCACCGGGGAGCTGTTTTTT. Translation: CASSKGFSSTGELFF.

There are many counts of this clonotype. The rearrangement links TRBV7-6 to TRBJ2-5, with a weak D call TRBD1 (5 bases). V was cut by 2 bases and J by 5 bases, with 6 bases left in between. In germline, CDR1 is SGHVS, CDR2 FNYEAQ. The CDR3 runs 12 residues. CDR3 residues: CASSLWGETQYF. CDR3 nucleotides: TGTGCCAGCAGCTTATGGGGCGAGACCCAGTACTTC.

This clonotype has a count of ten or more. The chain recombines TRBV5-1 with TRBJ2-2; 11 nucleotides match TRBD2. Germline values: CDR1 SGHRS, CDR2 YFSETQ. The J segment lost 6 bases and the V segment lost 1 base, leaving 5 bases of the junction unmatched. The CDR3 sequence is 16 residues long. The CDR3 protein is CASSLRASGRSGELFF. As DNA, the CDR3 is TGCGCCAGCAGCTTGAGAGCTAGCGGGAGGTCCGGGGAGCTGTTTTTT.

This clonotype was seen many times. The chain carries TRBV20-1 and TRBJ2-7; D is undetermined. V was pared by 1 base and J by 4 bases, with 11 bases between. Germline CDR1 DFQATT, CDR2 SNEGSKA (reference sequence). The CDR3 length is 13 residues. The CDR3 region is CSARATTGYEQYF. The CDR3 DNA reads TGCAGTGCTAGAGCCACCACCGGTTACGAGCAGTACTTC.

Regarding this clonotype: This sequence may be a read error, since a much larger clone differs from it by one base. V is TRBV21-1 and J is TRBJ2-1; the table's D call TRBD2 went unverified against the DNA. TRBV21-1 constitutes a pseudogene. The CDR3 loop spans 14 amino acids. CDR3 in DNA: TGTGCCAGCAGGAACCTGACTAGCGGGGGTTTGATGTTCTTC. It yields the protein CASRNLTSGGLMFF.

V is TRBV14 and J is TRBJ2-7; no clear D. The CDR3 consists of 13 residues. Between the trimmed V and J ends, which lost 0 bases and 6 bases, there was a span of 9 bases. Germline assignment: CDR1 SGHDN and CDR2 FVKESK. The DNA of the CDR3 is TGTGCCAGCAGCCAAGATCTCTCAGCCGAGCAGTACTTC. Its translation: CASSQDLSAEQYF. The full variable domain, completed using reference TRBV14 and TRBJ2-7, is EAGVTQFPSHSVIEKGQTVTLRCDPISGHDNLYWYRRVMGKEIKFLLHFVKESKQDESGMPNNRFLAERTGGTYSTLKVQPAELEDSGVYFCASSQDLSAEQYFGPGTRLTVT.

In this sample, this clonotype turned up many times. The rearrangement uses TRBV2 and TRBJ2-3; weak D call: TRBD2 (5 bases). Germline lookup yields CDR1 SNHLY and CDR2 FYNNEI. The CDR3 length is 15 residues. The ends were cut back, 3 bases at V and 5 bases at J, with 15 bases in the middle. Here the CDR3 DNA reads TGTGCCAGCAGTGAGGGCGCGGGCCGATTAGATACGCAGTATTTT. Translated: CASSEGAGRLDTQYF.

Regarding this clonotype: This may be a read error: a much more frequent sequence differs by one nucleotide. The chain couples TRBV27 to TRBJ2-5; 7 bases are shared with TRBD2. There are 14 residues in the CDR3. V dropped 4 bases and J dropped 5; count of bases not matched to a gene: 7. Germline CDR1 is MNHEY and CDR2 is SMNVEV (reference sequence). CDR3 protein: CASSSGEGRETQYF. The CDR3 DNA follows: TGTGCCAGCAGTTCGGGGGAGGGCCGGGAGACCCAGTACTTC.

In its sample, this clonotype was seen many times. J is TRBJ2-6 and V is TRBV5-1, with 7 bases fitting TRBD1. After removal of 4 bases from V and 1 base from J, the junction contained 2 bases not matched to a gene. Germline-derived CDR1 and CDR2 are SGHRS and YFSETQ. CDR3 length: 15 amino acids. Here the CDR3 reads CASSGGQSGANVLTF. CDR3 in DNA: TGCGCCAGCAGCGGGGGACAGTCTGGGGCCAACGTCCTGACTTTC. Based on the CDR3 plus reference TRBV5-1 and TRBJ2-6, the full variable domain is KAGVTQTPRYLIKTRGQQVTLSCSPISGHRSVSWYQQTPGQGLQFLFEYFSETQRNKGNFPGRFSGRQFSNSRSEMNVSTLELGDSALYLCASSGGQSGANVLTFGAGSRLTVL.